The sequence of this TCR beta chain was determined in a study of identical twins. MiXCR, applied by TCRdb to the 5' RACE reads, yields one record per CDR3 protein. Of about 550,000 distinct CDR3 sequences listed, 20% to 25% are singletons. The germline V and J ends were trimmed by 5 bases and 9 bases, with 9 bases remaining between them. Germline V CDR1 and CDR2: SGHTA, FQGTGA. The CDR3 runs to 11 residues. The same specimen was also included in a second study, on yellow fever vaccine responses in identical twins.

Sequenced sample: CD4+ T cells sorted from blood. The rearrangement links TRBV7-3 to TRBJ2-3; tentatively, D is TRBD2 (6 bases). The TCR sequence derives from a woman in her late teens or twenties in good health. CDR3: CASSASGTQYF. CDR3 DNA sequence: TGTGCCAGCAGCGCAAGCGGGACGCAGTATTTT.